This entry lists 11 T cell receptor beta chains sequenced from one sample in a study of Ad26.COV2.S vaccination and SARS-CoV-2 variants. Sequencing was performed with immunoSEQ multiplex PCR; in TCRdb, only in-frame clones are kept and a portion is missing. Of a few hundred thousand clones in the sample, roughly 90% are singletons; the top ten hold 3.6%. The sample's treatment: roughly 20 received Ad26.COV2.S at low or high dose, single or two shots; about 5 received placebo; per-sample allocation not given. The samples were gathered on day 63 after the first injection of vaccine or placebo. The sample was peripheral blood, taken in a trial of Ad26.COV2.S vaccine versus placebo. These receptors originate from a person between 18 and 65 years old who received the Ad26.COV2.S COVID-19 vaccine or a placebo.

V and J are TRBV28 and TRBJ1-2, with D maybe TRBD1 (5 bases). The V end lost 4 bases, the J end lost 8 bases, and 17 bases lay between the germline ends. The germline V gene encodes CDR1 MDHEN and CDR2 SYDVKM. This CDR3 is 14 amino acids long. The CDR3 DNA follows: TGTGCCAGCAGTTCGCCAGGGTCGTCGATCGGCTACACCTTC. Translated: CASSSPGSSIGYTF.

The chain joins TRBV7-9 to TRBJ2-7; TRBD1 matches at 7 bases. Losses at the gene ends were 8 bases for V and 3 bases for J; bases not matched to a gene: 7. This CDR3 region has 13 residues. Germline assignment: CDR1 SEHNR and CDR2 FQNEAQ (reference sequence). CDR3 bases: TGTGCCAGCTGCTACCGGGACAGCTACGAGCAGTACTTC. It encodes CASCYRDSYEQYF.

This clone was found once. The CDR3, as DNA: TGTGCCAGCAGTGGACAGGGGGCCAATGAGCAGTTCTTC. Translation gives CASSGQGANEQFF. The chain joins TRBV6-2 or TRBV6-3 to TRBJ2-1; 11 bases match TRBD1. Germline loops: CDR1 MNHEY, CDR2 SVGEGT. The CDR3 loop spans 13 amino acids. V was pared by 5 bases and J by 6 bases, with 0 bases of the junction left unmatched.

The CDR3 sequence is CASSPLEGDNEQFF. CDR3 DNA: TGTGCCAGCAGCCCTCTGGAAGGGGACAATGAGCAGTTCTTC. The chain links TRBV28 to TRBJ2-1, with D tentatively TRBD1 (5 bases). Looked up from germline, CDR1 is MDHEN and CDR2 is SYDVKM. V lost 6 bases to trimming and J lost 5 bases, with 14 bases between them. The CDR3 consists of 14 residues. Variable domain in full (rest from reference TRBV28 and TRBJ2-1): DVKVTQSSRYLVKRTGEKVFLECVQDMDHENMFWYRQDPGLGLRLIYFSYDVKMKEKGDIPEGYSVSREKKERFSLILESASTNQTSMYLCASSPLEGDNEQFFGPGTRLTVL.

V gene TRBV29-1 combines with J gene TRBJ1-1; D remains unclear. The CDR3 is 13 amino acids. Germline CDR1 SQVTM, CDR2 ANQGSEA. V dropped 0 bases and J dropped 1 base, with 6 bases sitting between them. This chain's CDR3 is CSVEEPRNTEAFF. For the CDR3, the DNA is TGCAGCGTTGAAGAGCCGAGGAACACTGAAGCTTTCTTT.

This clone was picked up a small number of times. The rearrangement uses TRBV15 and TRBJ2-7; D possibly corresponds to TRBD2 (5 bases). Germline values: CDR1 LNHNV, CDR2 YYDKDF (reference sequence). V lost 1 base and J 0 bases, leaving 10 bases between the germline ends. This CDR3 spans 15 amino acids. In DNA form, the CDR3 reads TGTGCCACCAGCAGAGGGAGAGGGAACTCCTACGAGCAGTACTTC. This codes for CATSRGRGNSYEQYF.

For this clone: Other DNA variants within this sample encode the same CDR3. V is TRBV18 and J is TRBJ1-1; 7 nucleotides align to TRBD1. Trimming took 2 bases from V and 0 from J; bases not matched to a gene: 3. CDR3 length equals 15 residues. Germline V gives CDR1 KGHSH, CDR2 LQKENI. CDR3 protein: CASSPSGQMNTEAFF. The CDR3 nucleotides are TGTGCCAGCTCACCATCGGGACAGATGAACACTGAAGCTTTCTTT.

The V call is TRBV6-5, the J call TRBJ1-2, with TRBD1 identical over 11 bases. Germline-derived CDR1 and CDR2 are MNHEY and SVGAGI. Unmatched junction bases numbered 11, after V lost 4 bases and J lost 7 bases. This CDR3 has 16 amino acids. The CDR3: CASSSHGTGGRGGYTF. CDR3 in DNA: TGTGCCAGCAGTTCGCACGGGACAGGGGGACGTGGTGGCTACACCTTC.

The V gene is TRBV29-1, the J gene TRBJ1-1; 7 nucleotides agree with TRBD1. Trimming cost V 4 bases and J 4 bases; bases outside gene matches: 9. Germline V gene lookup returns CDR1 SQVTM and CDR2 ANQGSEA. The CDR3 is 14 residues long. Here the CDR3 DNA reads TGCAGCGTTGTGGCAATCCCAGGGGGCACTGAAGCTTTCTTT. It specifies CSVVAIPGGTEAFF.

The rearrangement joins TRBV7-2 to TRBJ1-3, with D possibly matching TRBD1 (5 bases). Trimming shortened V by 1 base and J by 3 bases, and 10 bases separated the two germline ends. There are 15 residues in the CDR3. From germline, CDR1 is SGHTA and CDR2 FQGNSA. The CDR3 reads CASSLEQAGGNTIYF. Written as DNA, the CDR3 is TGTGCCAGCAGCTTAGAACAGGCGGGTGGAAACACCATATATTTT. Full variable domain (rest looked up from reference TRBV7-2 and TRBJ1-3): GAGVSQSPSNKVTEKGKDVELRCDPISGHTALYWYRQSLGQGLEFLIYFQGNSAPDKSGLPSDRFSAERTGGSVSTLTIQRTQQEDSAVYLCASSLEQAGGNTIYFGEGSWLTVV.

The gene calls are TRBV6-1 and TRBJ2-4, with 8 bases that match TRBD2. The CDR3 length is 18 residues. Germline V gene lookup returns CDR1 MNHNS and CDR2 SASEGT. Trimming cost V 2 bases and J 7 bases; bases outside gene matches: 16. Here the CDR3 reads CASSEFDSGGFLRNIQYF. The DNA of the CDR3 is TGTGCCAGCAGTGAATTTGATTCGGGGGGGTTCTTGCGGAACATTCAGTACTTC.